This TCR beta chain was documented in a study of CD8+CD57+ T cells in acquired aplastic anemia. The V and J ends lost 7 bases and 0 bases respectively, with 18 bases between them. This CDR3 contains 16 residues. Per the germline V gene, CDR1 is LNHDA and CDR2 is SQIVND (reference sequence). The template used for profiling TCR beta VDJ and CDR3 was genomic DNA. TCRdb called the reads again in MiXCR, with one record for every CDR3 protein. This sample has approximately 220,000 distinct CDR3 sequences, with around half found just once. Patients chosen for sequencing had CD8+CD57+ cells that had expanded, as shown by flow cytometry.

This sequence originates from a human donor with aplastic anemia. This chain links TRBV19 with TRBJ1-2; the D gene is possibly TRBD1 (5 bases). Material for sequencing was sorted CD4+, CD8+, or CD8+CD57+ T cells (not recorded which) from PBMCs. CDR3 bases: TGTGCCAGTAAAGAGACAGATAATTATTCTAACTATGGCTACACCTTC. Translated, it gives CASKETDNYSNYGYTF.